These T cell receptor beta chains were read from a single sample in a study of beta chain features in type 1 diabetes. Repertoires were generated with immunoSEQ multiplex PCR, while TCRdb's copy carries only in-frame clones and drops some. The table has roughly 220,000 clones, around 16% seen once. Sequencing was done on a sample of naive CD4+ T cells from blood. The receptors shown here come from a young man with type 1 diabetes. The CDR3 runs from the conserved cysteine through the conserved F or W. A D gene is named only where the DNA matches it firmly. Clone size, where shown, is once, few, many, or a class for clones that have expanded.

clone_size d_call j_call v_call cdr3_nt cdr3_aa
NA NA TRBJ1-1 TRBV29-1 TGCAGCGTTGAACATGGGGCTACTGAAGCTTTCTTT CSVEHGATEAFF
few NA TRBJ2-1 TRBV6-1 TGTGCCAGCTCACCCGGGATTGAGCAGTTCTTC CASSPGIEQFF
few TRBD1 TRBJ1-1 TRBV30 TGTGCCTGGATTCGACAGGGGGTCGGTGAAGCTTTCTTT CAWIRQGVGEAFF
few NA TRBJ2-5 TRBV28 TGTGCCAGCAGTGTCCCCGCAGGCTCCGAGACCCAGTACTTC CASSVPAGSETQYF
few NA TRBJ1-1 TRBV29-1 TGCAGCGTAGAAGGGATACTGAACACTGAAGCTTTCTTT CSVEGILNTEAFF
NA TRBD2 TRBJ2-7 TRBV28 TGTGCCAGCAGTTTCGGTGGGAGGGCCTCGGACGAGCAGTACTTC CASSFGGRASDEQYF
NA TRBD1 TRBJ2-7 TRBV15 TGTGCCACCAGCAGAGCTGGGACAGTCGCGGGTGAGCAGTACTTC CATSRAGTVAGEQYF
few NA TRBJ1-5 TRBV29-1 TGCAGCGCCCAAGGGAATAGCAATCAGCCCCAGCATTTT CSAQGNSNQPQHF
NA TRBD1 TRBJ1-2 TRBV9 TGTGCCAGCAGCGAGGGGACAGTTTACATCGGCTACACCTTC CASSEGTVYIGYTF
few TRBD1 TRBJ2-5 TRBV28 TGTGCCAGCAACCCTCCGACAGGGCAAGAGACCCAGTACTTC CASNPPTGQETQYF
NA NA TRBJ2-7 TRBV10-3 TGTGCCATCAGTGACGGCGGGGCCTACGAGCAGTACTTC CAISDGGAYEQYF
NA NA TRBJ1-2 TRBV29-1 TGCAGCGTTTTCGAGTTCTATGGCTACACCTTC CSVFEFYGYTF
NA NA TRBJ2-5 TRBV28 TGTGCCAGCAGTACCCGGGGACTTCAAGAGACCCAGTACTTC CASSTRGLQETQYF
NA TRBD1 TRBJ1-1 TRBV29-1 TGCAGCGTAGAGGGACAGGGGAACACTGAAGCTTTCTTT CSVEGQGNTEAFF
few TRBD2 TRBJ2-1 TRBV7-7 TGTGCTAGCAGCTTAGGGACTAGCGACAATGAGCAGTTCTTC CASSLGTSDNEQFF
few NA TRBJ2-3 TRBV20-1 TGCAGTGCTCGGTTAGGAGATACGCAGTATTTT CSARLGDTQYF
NA TRBD1 TRBJ2-7 TRBV30 TGTGCCTGGAGTTTTCGACAGGGGACCTACTCCTACGAGCAGTACTTC CAWSFRQGTYSYEQYF
few TRBD2 TRBJ2-7 TRBV9 TGTGCCAGCAGCGTAGGAAGTGGCGGGAGCTCCTACGAGCAGTACTTC CASSVGSGGSSYEQYF
NA NA TRBJ2-2 TRBV7-2 TGTGCCAGCAGCTTCTCCGGGACGGGCACCGGGGAGCTGTTTTTT CASSFSGTGTGELFF
few TRBD1 TRBJ2-5 TRBV5-1 TGCGCCAGCAGCTTGTTCTCGACAGGGAATCAGGAGACCCAGTACTTC CASSLFSTGNQETQYF
few NA TRBJ1-2 TRBV29-1 TGCAGCGTTGGGTCCTCTCGGGACTATGGCTACACCTTC CSVGSSRDYGYTF
few NA TRBJ1-3 TRBV29-1 TGCAGCGTTGTCCGGACTAATGGAAACACCATATATTTT CSVVRTNGNTIYF
NA TRBD2 TRBJ2-5 TRBV4-2 TGTGCCAGCAGCCAAGATAATAGCGGGAGGGAGACCCAGTACTTC CASSQDNSGRETQYF